This passage covers 27 T cell receptor beta chains from one sample sequenced in a study of blood T cell repertoires in COVID-19. Sequencing was performed with immunoSEQ multiplex PCR; in TCRdb, only in-frame clones are kept and a portion is missing. The table has around 130,000 clones, 82% seen once. The sample was peripheral blood. The source is a woman older than 75 with acute or convalescent COVID-19.

This clone was recorded only once. This chain joins TRBV2 and TRBJ2-1, with TRBD1 identical over 7 bases. The CDR3 extends over 17 amino acids. Germline values: CDR1 SNHLY, CDR2 FYNNEI. V trimming: 1 base; J trimming: 0 bases; junction bases outside the gene matches: 6. This CDR3 reads CASSEDWRTGSYNEQFF. The CDR3 DNA reads TGTGCCAGCAGTGAAGACTGGCGGACAGGCTCCTACAATGAGCAGTTCTTC.

V is TRBV5-4 and J is TRBJ2-7; a possible D gene is TRBD2 (6 bases). Germline CDR1 and CDR2: SGHNT and YYREEE (reference sequence). The CDR3 has 13 residues. V was cut by 5 bases and J by 4 bases, with 13 bases left in between. For the CDR3, the DNA is TGTGCCAGCAGTTCAGCCGGGGGTTACGAGCAGTACTTC. As protein: CASSSAGGYEQYF.

This sequence joins TRBV5-4 and TRBJ1-2, with 8 bases lining up with TRBD1. The V gene's germline CDR1 is SGHNT and CDR2 YYREEE (reference sequence). Trimming took 0 bases from V and 8 from J; bases not matched to a gene: 3. The CDR3 extends over 13 amino acids. The CDR3 reads CASSLGTGIGYTF. For the CDR3, the DNA is TGTGCCAGCAGCTTGGGGACAGGGATCGGCTACACCTTC. Supplemented by reference TRBV5-4 and TRBJ1-2, the full variable domain reads ETGVTQSPTHLIKTRGQQVTLRCSSQSGHNTVSWYQQALGQGPQFIFQYYREEENGRGNFPPRFSGLQFPNYSSELNVNALELDDSALYLCASSLGTGIGYTFGSGTRLTVV.

The J gene is TRBJ2-1, the V gene TRBV3-1 (or the pseudogene TRBV3-2); D not resolved. The CDR3 has 13 amino acids. Trimming shortened V by 1 base and J by 5 bases, and 6 bases separated the two germline ends. CDR1 LGHDT and CDR2 YNNKEL come from the germline V gene (reference sequence). Here the CDR3 DNA reads TGTGCCAGCAGCCAAGTGACACACAATGAGCAGTTCTTC. Amino acid sequence: CASSQVTHNEQFF.

The chain has TRBV5-4 and TRBJ2-7; no definite D call. The germline V and J ends were trimmed by 1 base and 2 bases, with 7 bases remaining between them. The CDR3 runs 13 residues. The germline V gene encodes CDR1 SGHNT and CDR2 YYREEE (reference sequence). The CDR3 region has the DNA TGTGCCAGCAGCTTGTTTAATACCTACGAGCAGTACTTC. Protein product: CASSLFNTYEQYF.

The chain joins TRBV29-1 to TRBJ1-2; TRBD1 matches at 7 bases. The CDR3 runs 14 residues. V shed 3 bases and J 4 bases; nucleotides not matched to a gene: 8. The germline gives CDR1 SQVTM, CDR2 ANQGSEA. CDR3 nucleotides: TGCAGCGTTGAGGACAGGCGGGGCGGCTATGGCTACACCTTC. This codes for CSVEDRRGGYGYTF.

The chain joins TRBV4-1 to TRBJ2-2; 8 bases align to TRBD2. The V and J ends lost 1 base and 6 bases, in that order; junction bases with no gene match: 16. Germline-derived CDR1 and CDR2 are MGHRA and YSYEKL. The CDR3 sequence is 19 residues long. CDR3 coding DNA: TGCGCCAGCAGCCAAGGCTCGTCGGGGGGGTTTGGATTGGCCGGGGAGCTGTTTTTT. Residues: CASSQGSSGGFGLAGELFF.

The chain couples TRBV9 to TRBJ1-5, with unresolved D. V was shortened by 4 bases and J by 3 bases, with 8 bases between the two germline ends. Germline V CDR1 and CDR2: SGDLS, YYNGEE. The CDR3 contains 13 residues. The CDR3 protein is CASSPYTNQPQHF. The CDR3 DNA reads TGTGCCAGCAGCCCATACACCAATCAGCCCCAGCATTTT.

The chain couples TRBV19 to TRBJ2-1, with D possibly matching TRBD2 (6 bases). Germline V gene lookup returns CDR1 LNHDA and CDR2 SQIVND (reference sequence). The CDR3 contains 13 residues. Deletions cut 6 bases from V and 6 bases from J, with 12 bases between. The CDR3 here is CASSRGAFNEQFF. As DNA, the CDR3 is TGTGCCAGTAGCCGCGGGGCTTTCAATGAGCAGTTCTTC.

Regarding this clone: Other nucleotide sequences in the sample specify the same CDR3. The chain uses TRBV3-1 (or the pseudogene TRBV3-2) and TRBJ2-7, with 7 bases lining up with TRBD1. This CDR3 is built from 14 residues. CDR1 is LGHDT and CDR2 is YNNKEL in the germline V gene (reference sequence). With V trimmed by 4 bases and J by 4 bases, 7 bases remained unmatched. The CDR3 sequence: CASSRDRYSYEQYF. In DNA, the CDR3 is TGTGCCAGCAGCCGGGACAGATATTCATACGAGCAGTACTTC.

The chain links TRBV28 to TRBJ2-7, with a possible D match to TRBD1 (7 bases). Deletions cut 6 bases from V and 1 base from J, with 16 bases between. The CDR3 sequence is 15 residues long. The germline CDR1 and CDR2 sequences are MDHEN and SYDVKM. The CDR3: CASRGGQVVSYEQYF. The CDR3 nucleotides read TGTGCCAGCAGGGGAGGACAGGTGGTTTCCTACGAGCAGTACTTC.

The chain recombines TRBV3-1 (or the pseudogene TRBV3-2) with TRBJ2-5; 9 bases match TRBD1. V gave up 6 bases and J gave up 5 bases; unmatched junction bases: 16. From germline, CDR1 is LGHDT and CDR2 YNNKEL (reference sequence). The CDR3 is made up of 17 amino acids. The CDR3 nucleotides are TGTGCCAGCAGTCCAGACGGGGGACAGGGAGTGTGGGAGACCCAGTACTTC. This gives the protein CASSPDGGQGVWETQYF.

The J gene is TRBJ2-3, the V gene TRBV2; weak D call: TRBD1 (6 bases). Germline loops: CDR1 SNHLY, CDR2 FYNNEI. The CDR3 loop spans 12 amino acids. The V gene lost 6 bases and the J gene lost 4 bases, with 8 bases spanning the gap. The CDR3 region is CASRQGADTQYF. For the CDR3, the DNA is TGTGCCAGCAGACAGGGAGCAGATACGCAGTATTTT.

This clone was seen a few times. The chain employs TRBV4-1 and TRBJ2-2; 7 positions match TRBD1. J was trimmed by 5 bases and V by 6 bases; bases with no gene match: 6. CDR1 and CDR2 from the germline V gene are MGHRA and YSYEKL. CDR3 length: 14 residues. In nucleotides, the CDR3 is TGCGCCAGCAGAAGACAGGGTGGGACCGGGGAGCTGTTTTTT. Its translation: CASRRQGGTGELFF.

The chain recombines TRBV29-1 with TRBJ2-5; D gene uncertain. V gave up 7 bases and J gave up 4 bases, with 13 bases separating them. Germline V gene lookup returns CDR1 SQVTM and CDR2 ANQGSEA. This CDR3 contains 12 residues. CDR3 residues: CSGMPFGETQYF. CDR3 sequence (DNA): TGCAGCGGCATGCCGTTCGGAGAGACCCAGTACTTC.

The chain joins TRBV4-1 to TRBJ2-7, with a possible D match to TRBD2 (5 bases). CDR3 length equals 16 residues. V lost 0 bases, J lost 3 bases, and 15 bases lay in between. Germline V CDR1 and CDR2: MGHRA, YSYEKL. The chain's CDR3 is CASSQDPVLGYYEQYF. The DNA of the CDR3 is TGCGCCAGCAGCCAAGACCCCGTACTAGGATACTACGAGCAGTACTTC.

The genes are TRBV7-2 and TRBJ2-1; D might be TRBD1 (5 bases). CDR3 length equals 13 residues. The V and J ends lost 8 bases and 7 bases respectively, with 15 bases between them. In germline, CDR1 is SGHTA, CDR2 FQGNSA. The CDR3: CASAKGLPNEQFF. CDR3 nucleotides: TGTGCCAGCGCTAAGGGGCTTCCAAATGAGCAGTTCTTC.

The V call is TRBV19, the J call TRBJ1-5; tentative D call: TRBD1 (6 bases). Per germline, CDR1 LNHDA and CDR2 SQIVND (reference sequence). The V end lost 1 base, the J end lost 7 bases, and 8 bases lay between the germline ends. The CDR3 loop spans 13 amino acids. The CDR3 sequence is CASSIGQDQPQHF. In nucleotides, the CDR3 is TGTGCCAGTAGTATAGGACAGGACCAGCCCCAGCATTTT.

The chain recombines TRBV30 with TRBJ2-7, with D perhaps TRBD2 (6 bases). The V end lost 8 bases, the J end lost 3 bases, and 11 bases lay between the germline ends. The CDR3 extends over 11 amino acids. Germline lookup yields CDR1 GTSNPN and CDR2 SVGIG (reference sequence). The CDR3 DNA reads as TGTGCCGGAGGGGACGGCTACGAGCAGTACTTC. This translates into CAGGDGYEQYF.

This chain links TRBV6-1 with TRBJ2-1; 7 positions match TRBD2. CDR1 MNHNS and CDR2 SASEGT come from the germline V gene. V shed 1 base and J 6 bases; nucleotides not matched to a gene: 3. The CDR3 is 14 residues long. CDR3 sequence: CASSEGSGPNEQFF. CDR3 coding DNA: TGTGCCAGCAGTGAAGGTAGCGGGCCCAATGAGCAGTTCTTC.

J is TRBJ2-7 and V is TRBV28; TRBD1 aligns across 10 bases. Trimming at V came to 4 bases and at J to 7 bases, leaving 13 bases not matched to a gene. This CDR3 is built from 16 residues. Per germline, CDR1 MDHEN and CDR2 SYDVKM. The CDR3 sequence: CASSSRRDRGWREQYF. In DNA form, the CDR3 reads TGTGCCAGCAGTTCACGAAGGGACAGGGGATGGAGGGAGCAGTACTTC. Full variable domain (missing parts from reference TRBV28 and TRBJ2-7): DVKVTQSSRYLVKRTGEKVFLECVQDMDHENMFWYRQDPGLGLRLIYFSYDVKMKEKGDIPEGYSVSREKKERFSLILESASTNQTSMYLCASSSRRDRGWREQYFGPGTRLTVT.

This chain joins TRBV11-2 and TRBJ2-4, with a possible D match to TRBD1 (5 bases). The CDR3 length is 15 residues. Germline values: CDR1 SGHAT, CDR2 FQNNGV. Trimming took 4 bases from V and 1 from J, leaving 11 bases between them. CDR3 DNA: TGTGCCAGCAGCTCTCTTAGGGGTGCCAAAAACATTCAGTACTTC. Translating gives CASSSLRGAKNIQYF.

V and J are TRBV7-8 and TRBJ2-2; 8 bases map to TRBD2. CDR3 length: 15 amino acids. Germline values: CDR1 SGHVS, CDR2 FQNEAQ. With V trimmed by 5 bases and J by 5 bases, 7 bases remained unmatched. CDR3 sequence: CASSRSGGLTGELFF. The CDR3 bases are TGTGCCAGCAGCCGATCGGGGGGGTTGACCGGGGAGCTGTTTTTT.

This clone was recorded many times. V and J are TRBV4-1 and TRBJ2-3; TRBD1 might be the D (5 bases). Trimming removed 1 base from V and 4 bases from J, with 15 bases in between. CDR3 size: 16 residues. The germline V gene has CDR1 MGHRA and CDR2 YSYEKL. The CDR3 region has the DNA TGCGCCAGCAGCCAAGGGGCAGGGCGCAGGTCAGATACGCAGTATTTT. Its translation is CASSQGAGRRSDTQYF.

The table lists this clone with a count of one. The chain has TRBV7-2 and TRBJ2-3; 9 nucleotides match TRBD2. Per germline, CDR1 SGHTA and CDR2 FQGNSA. This CDR3 region has 17 residues. Losses at the gene ends were 1 base for V and 3 bases for J; bases not matched to a gene: 8. CDR3 DNA: TGTGCCAGCAGCTTAGGGGTCGCGCGGGGGGGAACAGATACGCAGTATTTT. This codes for CASSLGVARGGTDTQYF.

This clone was seen a handful of times. The chain links TRBV7-2 to TRBJ2-1; a possible D gene is TRBD1 (5 bases). Germline CDR1 and CDR2: SGHTA and FQGNSA. Trimming removed 3 bases from V and 9 bases from J, with 12 bases in between. The CDR3 loop spans 13 amino acids. The CDR3 sequence: CASSFQGLGEQFF. The CDR3 bases are TGTGCCAGCAGCTTTCAGGGTCTCGGTGAGCAGTTCTTC.

This chain joins TRBV16 and TRBJ2-2; 7 nucleotides align to TRBD1. This CDR3 has 14 amino acids. After removal of 3 bases from V and 6 bases from J, the junction contained 4 bases not matched to a gene. Germline V gives CDR1 KGHSY, CDR2 FQNENV. In DNA, the CDR3 is TGTGCCAGCAGCCACAACAGGGGCTCCGGGGAGCTGTTTTTT. Residues: CASSHNRGSGELFF.